The T cell receptor beta chain under discussion was sequenced for a study of cytomegalovirus exposure and HLA in healthy donors. Remarks on this clone: The antigen remains undetermined.

The PCR used 60 Vbeta and 13 Jbeta primers. Repertoires were generated with immunoSEQ multiplex PCR, while TCRdb's copy carries only in-frame clones and drops some. The sample records some 180,000 clones, around 76% being singletons. Study-level findings and limits: In an earlier analysis, in several hundred donors, most V segments appeared productive either ~90% or ~30% of the time. Later analysis found that TCR beta chains associated with HLA were more clonally expanded than other, equally common chains.

The CDR3 loop spans 12 amino acids. The germline V gene has CDR1 SGHVS and CDR2 FQNEAQ. The ends lost 5 bases at V and 4 bases at J; junction bases unmatched: 1. Specimen: PBMCs. The TCR was taken from a woman aged 25 to 39 in good health and CMV-seropositive. The chain couples TRBV7-8 to TRBJ1-2; 7 nucleotides align to TRBD1. The DNA of the CDR3 is TGTGCCAGCAGCAACAGGGGCTATGGCTACACCTTC. Its protein product is CASSNRGYGYTF.